The clone carrying this TCR beta chain was picked up a small number of times. Its antigen is not identified. This sample was taken from a study of blood T cells in healthy people across ages. Overall study: The capture of about one barcoded beta molecule per two T cells was achieved by template switching.

Primers used in a second PCR of roughly 6 to 12 cycles were a sample-barcoded 5' primer and a J-beta primer mix. In TCRdb, the 5' RACE reads were re-called with MiXCR into one record per CDR3 protein. Of hundreds of thousands of distinct CDR3 sequences listed, roughly 21% are singletons. Trimming took 6 bases from V and 4 from J; bases not matched to a gene: 7. Per the germline V gene, CDR1 is MDHEN and CDR2 is SYDVKM. This CDR3 contains 14 residues. Study conclusions and caveats: A roughly linear age-dependent decrease characterized TCR beta diversity per million T cells.

Healthy Caucasian individuals from Russia aged roughly 6 to 90 served as donors. Each of the donors had ten milliliters of peripheral blood drawn into EDTA-treated Vacutainer tubes. The sequence derives from a man aged 65 to 79 in good health. Sequences were obtained from blood. V and J are TRBV28 and TRBJ2-5; 8 positions match TRBD1. This CDR3 is CASSRTGKRETQYF. The CDR3 nucleotides are TGTGCCAGCAGCCGGACAGGGAAGAGAGAGACCCAGTACTTC.